This T cell receptor (beta chain) appears in the sequencing data of a study of high-grade serous ovarian cancer treatment subgroups (dated by TCRdb to the early 2020s). At the level of the whole study: On average, each sample produced more than 13,000 sequencing reads and approximately 8,100 unique TCR beta rearrangements. One primary tumor sample and two metastatic tumor samples were contributed by each patient, so that some 100 samples were obtained in total. The approximately 30-patient cohort included some 10 patients with no residual disease after primary surgery (R0), some 10 excellent NACT responders, and some 10 poor NACT responders. The study profiled TCR beta repertoires in high-grade serous ovarian cancer patients grouped by complete gross resection or neoadjuvant chemotherapy response under a laparoscopic triage algorithm.

The germline V gene gives CDR1 as SGHAT and CDR2 as FQNNGV. Its CDR3 holds 14 amino acids, cysteine through phenylalanine. The kept DNA is CDR3 alone, 42 bases in frame from the first base. Deletion took 5 bases off V and 3 bases off J, with a span of 14 bases between the germline ends. Worth noting for this clone: The target of this receptor is not known. Qualities for individual bases were not recorded, and no much larger clone is one base off.

The approximately 90 tumor samples underwent high-throughput TCR profiling with ImmunoSEQ. The authors' analysis ran thus. To measure repertoire diversity, the metrics used were richness (unique productive sequences), clonality, evenness and relatedness, and the Bhattacharyya coefficient was used to assess similarity between samples. Conclusions stayed consistent in a sensitivity analysis that left out TCRs with fewer than two reads. The immuneACCESS repertoire file appears here via TCRdb, limited to in-frame rearrangements. These files lack a portion of the clones; in checked studies, under half of the deficit traces to unresolved V genes, and the cause of the others is not known. The D gene and trimming were derived from the DNA, and the V and J assignments and clone size from that table. The sample table lists approximately 40,000 clones, 79% of them with a count of one. The top ten constitute approximately 3.1% of the sample.

Collection of tumor samples took place before definitive surgery or chemotherapy. Genomic DNA extraction was performed by the MD Anderson Biospecimen Extraction Resource, and TCR sequencing was carried out by the MD Anderson Cancer Genomics Laboratory. Overall results and qualifications from the work: Bulk tumor TCR sequencing lacked spatial information, limiting insight into HGSC tumor complexity and diversity. Repertoire similarity ranging from roughly 0.095 to 0.85 was observed between tumors from the same patient, whereas almost no similarity was observed between different patients. TCR clonal relatedness correlated positively with neoantigen level and, by trend, with copy number variation and mutation load from whole-genome sequencing. TCR repertoire analyses focused on CDR3; CDR1 and CDR2 were not analyzed.

Recombination joined TRBV11-2 with TRBJ2-7, and TRBD2 may be the D gene, going by 5 matching bases. Sequenced sample: tumor tissue. The sequence was collected from a human donor with high-grade serous ovarian cancer. The nucleotide sequence reads TGTGCCAGCAGCCACGGGGAGTGGCGCTACGAGCAGTACTTC. This yields the protein CASSHGEWRYEQYF.